The 6 T cell receptor beta chains reported below all come from one sample, sequenced in a study of shared clonotypes between healthy human individuals (dated by TCRdb to about 2020). Preparation of the library involved the immunoSEQ multiplex PCR assay. Here the immuneACCESS table is served through TCRdb, limited to in-frame sequences with V and J called. Missing clones are a known gap in these copies; in checked studies unresolved V genes cover under half, and the rest lacks a known reason. The sample table lists about 2.1 million clones, about 94% of them with a count of one. More than 1.5% of the sample comes from the top ten. CD8 naive samples were obtained by positive selection for CCR7 among CD45RO-negative cells, yielding a CD45RA+CCR7+ population from which TemRA cells were excluded. Sequences were obtained from naive CD8+ T cells from PBMCs. In the paper's terms, the cell subset or site label means: CD45RA+CCR7+. Receptors were obtained from a young man in good health. Some clones in this sample may be carry-over from other donors' samples.

The chain links TRBV7-3 to TRBJ2-1, with D unresolved. The V end was cut by 5 bases, the J end by 6 bases, with 11 bases between. Germline loops: CDR1 SGHTA, CDR2 FQGTGA. This CDR3 region has 13 residues. This chain's CDR3 is CASSRNPGNEQFF. Here the CDR3 DNA reads TGTGCCAGCAGCCGAAATCCGGGCAATGAGCAGTTCTTC. The variable domain in full, with the rest retrieved from reference TRBV7-3 and TRBJ2-1, is GAGVSQTPSNKVTEKGKYVELRCDPISGHTALYWYRQSLGQGPEFLIYFQGTGAADDSGLPNDRFFAVRPEGSVSTLKIQRTERGDSAVYLCASSRNPGNEQFFGPGTRLTVL.

The DNA for the CDR3 is TGTGCCAGCAGTTTGGGCTTAGCAAGCTCCTACAATGAGCAGTTCTTC. Translating it yields CASSLGLASSYNEQFF. The gene calls are TRBV27 and TRBJ2-1, with unresolved D. Trimming removed 3 bases from V and 0 bases from J, with 12 bases in between. This CDR3 contains 16 residues. CDR1 is MNHEY, CDR2 SMNVEV, per germline (reference sequence).

The chain uses TRBV28 and TRBJ1-2, with 7 bases aligning to TRBD1. Germline values: CDR1 MDHEN, CDR2 SYDVKM. V shed 6 bases, J shed 7 bases, and the junction held 11 bases outside the gene matches. This CDR3 has 14 residues. The CDR3 DNA is TGTGCCAGCAGACACAGGGGCTCCGGTTCTGGCTACACCTTC. Protein sequence: CASRHRGSGSGYTF.

DNA of the CDR3: TGTGCCAGCAGTTCTCAAACCCTGGGCGTTAACTATGGCTACACCTTC. Its translation: CASSSQTLGVNYGYTF. V gene TRBV28 combines with J gene TRBJ1-2, with D uncertain. Germline CDR1 MDHEN, CDR2 SYDVKM. The CDR3 sequence is 16 residues long. V shed 4 bases and J shed 1 base, with 16 bases lying between them.

This clone was found once. V is TRBV6-6 and J is TRBJ2-5; 7 nucleotides match TRBD2. The ends lost 7 bases at V and 1 base at J; junction bases unmatched: 6. The germline V gene encodes CDR1 MNHNY and CDR2 SVGAGI (reference sequence). This CDR3 spans 14 amino acids. CDR3 in amino acids: CASTAGRSQETQYF. CDR3 sequence (DNA): TGTGCCAGCACCGCCGGGAGGAGCCAAGAGACCCAGTACTTC.

CDR3 amino acids: CASSLPTSGSYEQFF. The DNA of the CDR3 is TGTGCCAGCAGCCTCCCGACTAGCGGGAGCTATGAGCAGTTCTTC. This chain uses TRBV7-2 with TRBJ2-1; 12 bases are shared with TRBD2. Germline assignment: CDR1 SGHTA and CDR2 FQGNSA. The CDR3 runs 15 residues. The V gene end was trimmed by 5 bases and the J gene end by 8 bases; junction bases not matched to a gene: 7.